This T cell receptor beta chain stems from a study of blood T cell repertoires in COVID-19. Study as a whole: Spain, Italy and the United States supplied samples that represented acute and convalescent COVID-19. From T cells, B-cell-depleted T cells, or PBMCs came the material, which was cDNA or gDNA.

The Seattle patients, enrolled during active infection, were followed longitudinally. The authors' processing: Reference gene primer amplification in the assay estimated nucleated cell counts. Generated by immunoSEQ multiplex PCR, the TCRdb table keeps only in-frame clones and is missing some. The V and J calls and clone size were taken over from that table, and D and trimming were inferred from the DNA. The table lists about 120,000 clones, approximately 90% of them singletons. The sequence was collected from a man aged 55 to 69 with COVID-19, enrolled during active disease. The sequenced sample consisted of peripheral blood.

CDR3 amino acids: CASSRGHQNTEAFF. CDR3 bases: TGTGCCAGCAGCCGTGGCCACCAGAACACTGAAGCTTTCTTT. V and J are TRBV7-9 and TRBJ1-1; D gene ambiguous. V was clipped by 5 bases and J by 1 base, with 11 bases between them. Germline V gene lookup returns CDR1 SEHNR and CDR2 FQNEAQ (reference sequence). This CDR3 spans 14 amino acids.